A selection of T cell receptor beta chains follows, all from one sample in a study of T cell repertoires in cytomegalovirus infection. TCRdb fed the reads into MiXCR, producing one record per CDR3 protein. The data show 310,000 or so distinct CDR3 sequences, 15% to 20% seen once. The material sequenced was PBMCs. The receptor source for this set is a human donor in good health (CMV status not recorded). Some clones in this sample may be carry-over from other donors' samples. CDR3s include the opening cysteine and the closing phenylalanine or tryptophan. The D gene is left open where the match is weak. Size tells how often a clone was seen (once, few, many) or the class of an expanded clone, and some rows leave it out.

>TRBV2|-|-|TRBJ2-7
TGTGCCAGCAGTGACCCCTGGGGGTCCTACGAGCAGTACTTC
CASSDPWGSYEQYF
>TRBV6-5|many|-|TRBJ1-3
TGTGCCAGCAGTTCCTCCTACATGCTCTCTGGAAACACCATATATTTT
CASSSSYMLSGNTIYF
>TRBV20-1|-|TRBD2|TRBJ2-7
TGCAGTGCCTGGCCTAGCGGGGTTTACGAGCAGTACTTC
CSAWPSGVYEQYF
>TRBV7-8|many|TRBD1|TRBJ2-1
TGTGCCAGCAGCTTGGGACAGGTGGTAGAGAATGAGCAGTTCTTC
CASSLGQVVENEQFF
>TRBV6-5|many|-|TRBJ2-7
TGTGCCAGCAGTTACTCGGCAGGTTCCCACGAGCAGTACTTC
CASSYSAGSHEQYF
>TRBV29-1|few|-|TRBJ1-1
TGCAGCGTTGAAGATTGGCCAGACATGAACACTGAAGCTTTCTTT
CSVEDWPDMNTEAFF
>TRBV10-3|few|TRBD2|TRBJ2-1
TGTGCCATCAGTGGACTAGCGGAATACAATGAGCAGTTCTTC
CAISGLAEYNEQFF
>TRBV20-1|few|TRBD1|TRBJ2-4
TGCAGTGCCACCCGCGGCGGGACAGGGAAAAACATTCAGTACTTC
CSATRGGTGKNIQYF
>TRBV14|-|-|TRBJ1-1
TGTGCCAGCAGCCAAACTCTCGGTGGGGGGGGAAGGGGTACTGAAGCTTTCTTT
CASSQTLGGGGRGTEAFF
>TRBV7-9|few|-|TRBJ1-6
TGTGCCAGCAGCTTCAGACGGACTAGCACCTATAATTCACCCCTCCACTTT
CASSFRRTSTYNSPLHF
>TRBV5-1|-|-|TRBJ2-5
TGCGCCAGCAGCTTGGACGAGACCCAGTACTTC
CASSLDETQYF
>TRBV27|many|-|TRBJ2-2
TGTGCCAGCAGTTTAATAGGGACGAACACCGGGGAGCTGTTTTTT
CASSLIGTNTGELFF
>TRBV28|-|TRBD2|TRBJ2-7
TGTGCCAGCAGTTTAAGACAAGCGGGGTTCGGGGGTAAGGGCTACGAGCAGTACTTC
CASSLRQAGFGGKGYEQYF
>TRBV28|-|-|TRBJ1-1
TGTGCCAGCGAAAGGGGGGGAACTGAAGCTTTCTTT
CASERGGTEAFF
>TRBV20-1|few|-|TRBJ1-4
TGCAGTGCTAGTGCTGACGGGATCCATAATGAAAAACTGTTTTTT
CSASADGIHNEKLFF
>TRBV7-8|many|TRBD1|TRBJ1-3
TGTGCCAGCAGCTTTTACCGGACAGGGTACTCTGGAAACACCATATATTTT
CASSFYRTGYSGNTIYF
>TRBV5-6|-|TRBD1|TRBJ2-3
TGTGCCAGCAGACGGGGGGACAGGGCCGATTTCACTAGCACAGATACGCAGTATTTT
CASRRGDRADFTSTDTQYF
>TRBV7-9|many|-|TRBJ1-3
TGTGCCAGCAGCTTTTTGACAGCTGGAAACACCATATATTTT
CASSFLTAGNTIYF
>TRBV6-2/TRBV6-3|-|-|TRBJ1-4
TGTGCCAGCAGTACCAACCGGGACGGGAATGAAAAACTGTTTTTT
CASSTNRDGNEKLFF
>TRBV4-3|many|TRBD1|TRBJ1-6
TGCGCCAGCAGCCAAGATGTACAGGGGAATTCACCCCTCCACTTT
CASSQDVQGNSPLHF
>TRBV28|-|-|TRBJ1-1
TGTGCCAGCAACTCGGTAGGGAACACTGAAGCTTTCTTT
CASNSVGNTEAFF
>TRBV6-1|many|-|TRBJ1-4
TGTGCCAGCAGTGTCAGAGGGGAGTATGAAAAACTGTTTTTT
CASSVRGEYEKLFF
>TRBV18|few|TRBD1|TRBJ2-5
TGTGCCAGCTCACCAAGACAGGGGCTGGAGACCCAGTACTTC
CASSPRQGLETQYF
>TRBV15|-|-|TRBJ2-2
TGTGCCACCAGGAGAGCCCCCGGGGAGCTGTTTTTT
CATRRAPGELFF
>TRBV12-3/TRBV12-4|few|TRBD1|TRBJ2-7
TGTGCCAGCAGGGGACAGGAAGAGGTCGGCTACGAGCAGTACTTC
CASRGQEEVGYEQYF
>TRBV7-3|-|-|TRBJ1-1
TGTGCCAGCAGCGAAGGGGGGGCGGGCACTGAAGCTTTCTTT
CASSEGGAGTEAFF
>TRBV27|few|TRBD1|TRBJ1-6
TGTGCCAGCAGTATCCAGGGGGGTTGGTCACCCCTCCACTTT
CASSIQGGWSPLHF
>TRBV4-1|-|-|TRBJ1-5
TGCGCCAGCAGCCAGCCGGACAGTCAGCCCCAGCATTTT
CASSQPDSQPQHF
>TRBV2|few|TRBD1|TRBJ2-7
TGTGCCACGGGAAGAGGGACAGGGATTTCCTACGAGCAGTACTTC
CATGRGTGISYEQYF
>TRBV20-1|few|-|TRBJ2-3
TGCAGTTTGCGGGGGCGCGGCAGGGATACGCAGTATTTT
CSLRGRGRDTQYF
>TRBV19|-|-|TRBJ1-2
TGTGCCAGTATAGAGGGCGTCGGATATGGCTACACCTTC
CASIEGVGYGYTF
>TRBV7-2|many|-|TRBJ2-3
TGTGCCAGCAGTTCCTTCTTAGGGGCAAGCACAGATACGCAGTATTTT
CASSSFLGASTDTQYF
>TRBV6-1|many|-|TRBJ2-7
TGTGCCAGCAGTGAAGGGCAGTTGAAAGGGGGTTACGAGCAGTACTTC
CASSEGQLKGGYEQYF
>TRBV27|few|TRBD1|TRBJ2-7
TGTGCCAGCAGTTTAGGTGGCAGGGGGACCTACGAGCAGTACTTC
CASSLGGRGTYEQYF
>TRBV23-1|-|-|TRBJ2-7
TGCGCCAGCAGTCAATCGGCGGGATCGACCTACGAGCAGTACTTC
CASSQSAGSTYEQYF
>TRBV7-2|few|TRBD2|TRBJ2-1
TGTGCCAGCAGCCAGGCGGGCGGGGGACTCAATGAGCAGTTCTTC
CASSQAGGGLNEQFF
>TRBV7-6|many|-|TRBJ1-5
TGTGCCAGCAGCTTAGTGGAGGGTGGCAATCAGCCCCAGCATTTT
CASSLVEGGNQPQHF
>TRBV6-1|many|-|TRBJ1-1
TGTGCCAGCAGTTCGCCTCACCCGGGACGGATAAACACTGAAGCTTTCTTT
CASSSPHPGRINTEAFF
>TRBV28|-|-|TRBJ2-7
TGTGCCAGCAGGAGCATGGGCGATTCTTTACCCAGTAGCTCCTACGAGCAGTACTTC
CASRSMGDSLPSSSYEQYF
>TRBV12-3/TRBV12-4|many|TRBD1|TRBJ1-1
TGTGCCAGCAGTCAAAACGGTAGGGGCCTCGGACAGGGGGTCAACACTGAAGCTTTCTTT
CASSQNGRGLGQGVNTEAFF
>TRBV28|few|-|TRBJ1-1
TGTGCCAGCAGTTTCCCTTCCGATGGGGACACTGAAGCTTTCTTT
CASSFPSDGDTEAFF
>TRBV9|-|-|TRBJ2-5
TGTGCCAGCAGCGTCAGGGGTGAGGGGACCCAGTACTTC
CASSVRGEGTQYF
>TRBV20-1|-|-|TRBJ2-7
TGCAGTGCTAGATCGGGGGTAACCTCCTACGAGCAGTACTTC
CSARSGVTSYEQYF
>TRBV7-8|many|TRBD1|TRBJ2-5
TGTGCCAGCACCAAAGCAGGGGGCTACCAAGAGACCCAGTACTTC
CASTKAGGYQETQYF
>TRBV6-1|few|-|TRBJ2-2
TGTGCCAGCAGTGAAACCAGGAACACCGGGGAGCTGTTTTTT
CASSETRNTGELFF
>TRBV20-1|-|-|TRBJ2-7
TGCAGTGCTAGGGGCGACAAGGGTACCTACGAGCAGTACTTC
CSARGDKGTYEQYF
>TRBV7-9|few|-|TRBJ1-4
TGTGCCAGCAATAATGAGGGACGAAAAAAACTGTTTTTT
CASNNEGRKKLFF
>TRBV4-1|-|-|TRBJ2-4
TGCGCCAGCAGCCCCTTCCGGGGCCGGGGAGACATTCAGTACTTC
CASSPFRGRGDIQYF
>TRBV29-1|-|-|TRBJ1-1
TGCAGCGTGAGTACGATGGGGGCCACTGAAGCTTTCTTT
CSVSTMGATEAFF
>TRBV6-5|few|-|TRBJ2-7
TGTGCCAGCAGTTACTCGATCAGGGGCAGTAACGAGCAGTACTTC
CASSYSIRGSNEQYF
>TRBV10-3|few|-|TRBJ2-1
TGTGCCATCAGTGGGAGAGGGGGGGGGAACAATGAGCAGTTCTTC
CAISGRGGGNNEQFF